This T cell receptor beta chain derives from a study of cytomegalovirus exposure and HLA in healthy donors. Study results and caveats: In a later analysis, most CMV-associated TCR beta chains appeared HLA-restricted.

Comments on this clone: Its antigen remains unknown.

PCR amplification relied on 60 Vbeta primers (plus 13 Jbeta primers). Libraries were prepared by immunoSEQ multiplex PCR; TCRdb keeps only in-frame clonotypes and omits some of them. Among 200,000 to 250,000 clones, approximately 82% were seen once, and the ten largest hold about 0.58%. The sequencing sample was made of PBMCs. This clonotype originated in a middle-aged woman in good health and CMV-seronegative.

CDR3 nucleotides: TGTGCCAGCTCACCAATCGCGGGGAGAGGAGAGACCCAGTACTTC. Translating gives CASSPIAGRGETQYF. The chain recombines TRBV18 with TRBJ2-5, with TRBD2 as a possible D gene (6 bases). There are 15 residues in the CDR3. V lost 2 bases and J lost 4, with 14 bases in between. Germline CDR1 reads KGHSH; CDR2 reads LQKENI.